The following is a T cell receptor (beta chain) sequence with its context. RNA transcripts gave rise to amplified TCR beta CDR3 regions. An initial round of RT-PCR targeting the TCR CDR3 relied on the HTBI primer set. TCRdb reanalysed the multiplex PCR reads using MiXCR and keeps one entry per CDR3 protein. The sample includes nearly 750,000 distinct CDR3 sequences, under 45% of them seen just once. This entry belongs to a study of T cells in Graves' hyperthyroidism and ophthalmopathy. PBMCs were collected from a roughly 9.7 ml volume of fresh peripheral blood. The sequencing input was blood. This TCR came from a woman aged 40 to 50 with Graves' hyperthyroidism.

In DNA, the CDR3 is TGTGCCAGTAAACCCGCAGGAGCCCACTACGAGCAGTACTTC. Translated: CASKPAGAHYEQYF. The genes are TRBV19 and TRBJ2-7; D is undetermined. V was pared by 7 bases and J by 3 bases, with 16 bases between. Germline assignment: CDR1 LNHDA and CDR2 SQIVND (reference sequence). CDR3 size: 14 residues.